This T cell receptor beta chain was retrieved from a study of CD8+ T cells in alopecia areata. In regard to this clone: Its target is not known.

Study observations and caveats: Under tofacitinib, numerous expanded lesional clonotypes remained detectable in scalp and blood. Uncertainty remains about how baseline CD8+ expansion links to response, with one nonresponder.

Documented treatment: oral pan-JAK inhibitor, 5-10 mg twice daily. Germline loops: CDR1 SGHVS, CDR2 FQNEAQ. Trimming took 5 bases from V and 2 from J, leaving 14 bases between them. The CDR3 contains 15 residues. Extraction of RNA preceded its reverse transcription into cDNA, which served as the sequencing template. Profiling relied on immunoSEQ multiplex PCR, and the TCRdb table lists in-frame clones only, not all of them. Of fewer than 110,000 clones in the sample, 84% were seen once. V and J are TRBV7-8 and TRBJ2-3; perhaps TRBD1 as D (6 bases). The receptor comes from a human donor with alopecia areata. Sequencing was performed on CD8+ T cells sorted from blood, taken at week 24, from a patient treated with tofacitinib. The CDR3 here is CASSDRDINTDTQYF. In DNA, the CDR3 is TGTGCCAGCAGCGACCGGGACATCAACACAGATACGCAGTATTTT.